These 14 T cell receptor beta chains were sequenced from one sample in a study of T cell repertoires in cytomegalovirus infection. TCRdb called the reads again in MiXCR, with one record for every CDR3 protein. The sample contains 300,000 or so distinct CDR3 sequences, around 9.1% of which appear only once. Sequencing input: PBMCs. The receptors were gathered from a human donor in good health (CMV status not recorded). Some clones in this sample may be carry-over from other donors' samples.

To note about this clonotype: Being one base from a much bigger clone, this may be a read error. This rearrangement joins TRBV20-1 to TRBJ1-5, with a weak D call TRBD1 (5 bases). CDR1 DFQATT and CDR2 SNEGSKA come from the germline V gene (reference sequence). The length of the CDR3 is 13 residues. Trimming cost V 6 bases and J 3 bases, with 12 bases left between them. The CDR3 DNA follows: TGCAGTGCCACGACCAGGGCCAATCAGCCCCAGCATTTT. Residues: CSATTRANQPQHF.

This clonotype was recorded at least ten times. This sequence joins TRBV9 and TRBJ2-1; a possible D gene is TRBD2 (6 bases). Trimming removed 2 bases from V and 6 bases from J, with 15 bases in between. The CDR3 covers 15 residues. Germline CDR1 reads SGDLS; CDR2 reads YYNGEE. The CDR3 here is CASSVGTVGSNEQFF. In DNA form, the CDR3 reads TGTGCCAGCAGCGTCGGGACTGTAGGGTCCAATGAGCAGTTCTTC.

This clonotype has a count of ten or more. A read error may account for a junction end that differs from germline. This chain connects TRBV7-7 to TRBJ2-5, with D possibly matching TRBD1 (6 bases). Looked up from germline, CDR1 is SSHAT and CDR2 is FNYEAQ (reference sequence). The CDR3 loop spans 13 amino acids. The chain's CDR3 is CASSPGQYETQYF. The CDR3 nucleotides are TGTGCTAGCAGCCCAGGACAGTACGAGACCCAGTACTTC.

The gene calls are TRBV20-1 and TRBJ2-1, with D perhaps TRBD1 (5 bases). CDR1 is DFQATT, CDR2 SNEGSKA, per germline (reference sequence). The V end lost 0 bases, the J end lost 7 bases, and 13 bases lay between the germline ends. The CDR3 is 14 residues long. The CDR3 nucleotides are TGCAGTGCTAGAGATGGTACAGGTGGGAATGAGCAGTTCTTC. It is translated as CSARDGTGGNEQFF.

This clonotype was found many times. The rearrangement uses TRBV7-2 and TRBJ1-2, with no clear D. Germline V gives CDR1 SGHTA, CDR2 FQGNSA. The CDR3 is made up of 12 amino acids. V was clipped by 2 bases and J by 5 bases, with 6 bases between them. The CDR3 DNA reads as TGTGCCAGCAGCTTAAATCCGTATGGCTACACCTTC. Its translation: CASSLNPYGYTF.

Ten or more counts support this clonotype. The chain couples TRBV5-6 to TRBJ2-3, with a tentative D call TRBD1 (6 bases). Germline V gives CDR1 SGHDT, CDR2 YYEEEE. The germline V and J ends were trimmed by 4 bases and 4 bases, with 13 bases remaining between them. This CDR3 is built from 14 residues. The CDR3 DNA reads TGTGCCAGCAGCCTAGAACAGGGCTCAGATACGCAGTATTTT. It specifies CASSLEQGSDTQYF. Filled out from reference TRBV5-6 and TRBJ2-3, the complete variable domain reads DAGVTQSPTHLIKTRGQQVTLRCSPKSGHDTVSWYQQALGQGPQFIFQYYEEEERQRGNFPDRFSGHQFPNYSSELNVNALLLGDSALYLCASSLEQGSDTQYFGPGTRLTVL.

The V call is TRBV20-1, the J call TRBJ1-2; possibly TRBD1 for D (6 bases). The germline V gene encodes CDR1 DFQATT and CDR2 SNEGSKA (reference sequence). V was clipped by 4 bases and J by 5 bases, with 11 bases between them. The length of the CDR3 is 12 residues. The CDR3 reads CSATLGQYGYTF. In DNA, the CDR3 is TGCAGTGCTACACTCGGACAGTATGGCTACACCTTC.

This clonotype has ten or more counts. The chain couples TRBV4-3 to TRBJ1-6; 9 positions match TRBD1. From germline, CDR1 is LGHNA and CDR2 YSLEER. Trimming took 0 bases from V and 8 from J; bases not matched to a gene: 2. The CDR3 length is 15 residues. The CDR3 here is CASSQERQGDSPLHF. The CDR3 DNA follows: TGCGCCAGCAGCCAAGAAAGACAGGGGGATTCACCCCTCCACTTT.

To note about this clonotype: A single base separates this from a much larger clone, so it may be a read error. This rearrangement joins TRBV7-2 to TRBJ2-1; 9 positions agree with TRBD1. The V and J ends lost 6 bases and 9 bases, in that order; junction bases with no gene match: 18. The CDR3 is made up of 17 amino acids. Germline V gives CDR1 SGHTA, CDR2 FQGNSA. DNA of the CDR3: TGTGCCAGCAGATGGTCCATTACCGGGACAGGGTCCAGTGAGCAGTTCTTC. Protein sequence: CASRWSITGTGSSEQFF.

A note on this clonotype: A single base separates this from a much larger clone, so it may be a read error. V gene TRBV7-2 combines with J gene TRBJ1-4; no definite D call. V was clipped by 8 bases and J by 8 bases, with 15 bases between them. CDR3 length: 13 amino acids. Germline CDR1 SGHTA, CDR2 FQGNSA. The CDR3 region has the DNA TGTGCCAGCGGTAAAAGGCAGGAGGAAAAACTGTTTTTT. Translating it yields CASGKRQEEKLFF.

This rearrangement joins TRBV28 to TRBJ1-6, with no clear D. The CDR3 sequence is 14 residues long. V lost 8 bases, J lost 4 bases, and 12 bases lay in between. CDR1 is MDHEN, CDR2 SYDVKM, per germline. The CDR3 region has the DNA TGTGCCAGCCGGACGGAGGAATATAATTCACCCCTCCACTTT. Protein product: CASRTEEYNSPLHF.

This clonotype appeared a few times. The chain is built from TRBV6-5 and TRBJ1-2, with D possibly being TRBD1 (5 bases). Trimming shortened V by 5 bases and J by 3 bases, and 13 bases separated the two germline ends. The length of the CDR3 is 14 residues. The germline V gene encodes CDR1 MNHEY and CDR2 SVGAGI. CDR3 region: CASSRDLGDYGYTF. The CDR3 DNA reads as TGTGCCAGCAGTCGGGACCTCGGGGACTATGGCTACACCTTC.

In its sample, this clonotype was seen many times. V usage is TRBV28 and J usage is TRBJ2-5; a weak D match, TRBD2 (6 bases). The V end lost 3 bases, the J end lost 4 bases, and 18 bases lay between the germline ends. This CDR3 is 16 amino acids long. Germline lookup yields CDR1 MDHEN and CDR2 SYDVKM. The CDR3 spells CASSFLGAGGIETQYF. The DNA of the CDR3 is TGTGCCAGCAGTTTTCTCGGGGCCGGGGGAATAGAGACCCAGTACTTC.

The sample holds a few counts of this clonotype. The chain uses TRBV10-3 and TRBJ1-1, with a weak D call TRBD1 (5 bases). In germline, CDR1 is ENHRY, CDR2 SYGVKD. The CDR3 has 15 residues. With 4 bases removed from V and 5 bases from J, the gap between germline ends came to 17 bases. The CDR3 DNA reads TGTGCCATCAGTGGCTCCCCGGGGCCGGGGACTGAAGCTTTCTTT. Amino acids: CAISGSPGPGTEAFF.